The 27 T cell receptor beta chains given below trace back to one sample, sequenced in a study of blood T cell repertoires in COVID-19. Measured with immunoSEQ multiplex PCR; TCRdb has only the in-frame clones, and not every one. The table has over 300,000 clones, around 90% seen once. Input material: peripheral blood. Receptors were obtained from a man between 40 and 49 years old with acute or convalescent COVID-19.

The chain recombines TRBV15 with TRBJ1-2; tentative D call: TRBD1 (6 bases). Germline V gives CDR1 LNHNV, CDR2 YYDKDF (reference sequence). The CDR3 runs to 14 residues. V was pared by 0 bases and J by 7 bases, with 12 bases between. CDR3 coding DNA: TGTGCCACCAGCAGAGAGAGGGCAGGGGTTGGCTACACCTTC. Protein product: CATSRERAGVGYTF.

CDR3 nucleotide sequence: TGCGCCAGCAGCGGGCAAACAGGGTTTGGGGATGGCTACACCTTC. Protein: CASSGQTGFGDGYTF. The V gene is TRBV4-3, the J gene TRBJ1-2; weak D call: TRBD1 (6 bases). The V gene lost 5 bases and the J gene lost 6 bases, with 19 bases spanning the gap. This CDR3 comprises 15 residues. Germline CDR1 reads LGHNA; CDR2 reads YSLEER.

This chain links TRBV9 with TRBJ2-7; TRBD2 matches 8 bases. With V trimmed by 3 bases and J by 5 bases, 10 bases remained unmatched. The CDR3 totals 15 residues. Germline CDR1 and CDR2: SGDLS and YYNGEE. CDR3 nucleotide sequence: TGTGCCAGCAGCGCGGGAGGGGGAATTGAACACGAGCAGTACTTC. Translated, it gives CASSAGGGIEHEQYF.

The chain has TRBV28 and TRBJ2-5; D perhaps matches TRBD2 (6 bases). V lost 5 bases and J lost 1, with 14 bases in between. This CDR3 has 15 amino acids. Per germline, CDR1 MDHEN and CDR2 SYDVKM. CDR3 nucleotides: TGTGCCAGCAGTGATCTTAGCGGATCCCAAGAGACCCAGTACTTC. Protein product: CASSDLSGSQETQYF.

This chain uses TRBV7-9 with TRBJ2-5, with TRBD1 matching 9 bases. Germline V gives CDR1 SEHNR, CDR2 FQNEAQ (reference sequence). Trimming at V came to 1 base and at J to 5 bases, leaving 5 bases not matched to a gene. The CDR3 contains 15 residues. CDR3 sequence (DNA): TGTGCCAGCAGCTTAGTTGGGACAGGGAGGGAGACCCAGTACTTC. Encoded protein: CASSLVGTGRETQYF.

This clone was detected a few times. J is TRBJ1-1 and V is TRBV27, with 10 bases fitting TRBD1. Germline assignment: CDR1 MNHEY and CDR2 SMNVEV (reference sequence). V dropped 5 bases and J dropped 0; count of bases not matched to a gene: 3. The CDR3 contains 15 residues. The CDR3 loop reads CASSPTGGMNTEAFF. The CDR3 bases are TGTGCCAGCAGTCCGACAGGGGGCATGAACACTGAAGCTTTCTTT.

The chain employs TRBV28 and TRBJ1-3; D is ambiguous. This CDR3 has 14 residues. The V end was cut by 5 bases, the J end by 0 bases, with 8 bases between. Germline V lookup: CDR1 MDHEN, CDR2 SYDVKM. CDR3 DNA: TGTGCCAGCAGTCCACTGTTCTCTGGAAACACCATATATTTT. The encoded protein is CASSPLFSGNTIYF.

The rearrangement uses TRBV2 and TRBJ1-1, with D possibly being TRBD1 (6 bases). Germline loops: CDR1 SNHLY, CDR2 FYNNEI. Trimming pared 6 bases from V and 4 bases from J, leaving 18 bases between. The CDR3 runs 15 residues. CDR3 nucleotides: TGTGCCAGCAGCGAGGTAGGGGGAGTGGGCACTGAAGCTTTCTTT. This translates into CASSEVGGVGTEAFF.

The chain links TRBV6-2 or TRBV6-3 to TRBJ1-1; D ambiguous. Germline CDR1 reads MNHEY; CDR2 reads SVGEGT. This CDR3 has 12 amino acids. V was cut by 6 bases and J by 8 bases, with 13 bases left in between. This CDR3 reads CASSPVRWEAFF. The CDR3 DNA reads TGTGCCAGCAGCCCCGTCAGGTGGGAAGCTTTCTTT.

The chain combines TRBV4-3 with TRBJ2-1, with 7 nucleotides matching TRBD2. Per germline, CDR1 LGHNA and CDR2 YSLEER. The CDR3 contains 16 residues. The V gene end was trimmed by 0 bases and the J gene end by 2 bases; junction bases not matched to a gene: 4. The CDR3 DNA is TGCGCCAGCAGCCAAGAAACGGGGGGAACCTACAATGAGCAGTTCTTC. Encoded protein: CASSQETGGTYNEQFF.

This clone has only one observation. The chain carries TRBV5-3 and TRBJ1-5, with D perhaps matching TRBD1 (6 bases). TRBV5-3 is classed as an ORF, of uncertain function. The V gene lost 3 bases and the J gene lost 2 bases, with 12 bases spanning the gap. This CDR3 comprises 15 residues. CDR3 bases: TGTGCCAGAAGCTCGACCGAGGGGGGCAATCAGCCCCAGCATTTT. This gives the protein CARSSTEGGNQPQHF.

The J gene is TRBJ1-2, the V gene TRBV5-5; D is uncertain. Trimming cost V 3 bases and J 5 bases, with 11 bases left between them. Looked up from germline, CDR1 is SGHKS and CDR2 is YYEKEE (reference sequence). CDR3 length equals 13 residues. The CDR3 is CASSYVRAYGYTF. CDR3 DNA: TGTGCCAGCAGCTATGTGAGGGCTTATGGCTACACCTTC.

The chain links TRBV9 to TRBJ2-5, with D possibly being TRBD1 (6 bases). From germline, CDR1 is SGDLS and CDR2 YYNGEE. V dropped 7 bases and J dropped 5 bases, with 15 bases sitting between them. The CDR3 runs to 13 residues. The CDR3 protein is CASGTSVSETQYF. The CDR3 bases are TGTGCCAGCGGGACATCAGTGTCTGAGACCCAGTACTTC.

The CDR3 loop is CASSLAGYQETQYF. Written as DNA, the CDR3 is TGTGCCAGCAGCTTAGCGGGTTACCAAGAGACCCAGTACTTC. The rearrangement joins TRBV7-3 to TRBJ2-5; D is possibly TRBD2 (5 bases). This CDR3 has 14 residues. V was pared by 2 bases and J by 0 bases, with 7 bases between. Germline CDR1 and CDR2: SGHTA and FQGTGA.

The chain recombines TRBV5-1 with TRBJ1-1; D not certain. The CDR3 is 13 amino acids. Germline CDR1 is SGHRS and CDR2 is YFSETQ. The V end was cut by 0 bases, the J end by 3 bases, with 6 bases between. CDR3 bases: TGCGCCAGCAGCTTGGCCTCCGACACTGAAGCTTTCTTT. Its translation is CASSLASDTEAFF.

The chain has TRBV2 and TRBJ1-2, with 7 bases fitting TRBD1. J gave up 7 bases and V 4 bases, and 6 bases lay outside the gene matches. Germline CDR1 is SNHLY and CDR2 is FYNNEI. The CDR3 length is 13 residues. DNA of the CDR3: TGTGCCAGCAGTGGAGACAGGGTGGGTGGCTACACCTTC. Amino acid sequence: CASSGDRVGGYTF.

CDR3: CASSKTGYSNQPQHF. CDR3 bases: TGCGCCAGCAGCAAAACAGGATATAGCAATCAGCCCCAGCATTTT. This chain connects TRBV5-1 to TRBJ1-5; perhaps TRBD1 as D (5 bases). In germline, CDR1 is SGHRS, CDR2 YFSETQ. V gave up 4 bases and J gave up 0 bases, with 11 bases separating them. This CDR3 is 15 amino acids long. Looking up the rest from reference TRBV5-1 and TRBJ1-5 gives the full variable domain: KAGVTQTPRYLIKTRGQQVTLSCSPISGHRSVSWYQQTPGQGLQFLFEYFSETQRNKGNFPGRFSGRQFSNSRSEMNVSTLELGDSALYLCASSKTGYSNQPQHFGDGTRLSIL.

This chain uses TRBV2 with TRBJ2-5; possibly TRBD1 for D (6 bases). V was cut by 3 bases and J by 5 bases, with 13 bases left in between. CDR3 length: 14 residues. CDR1 is SNHLY, CDR2 FYNNEI, per germline. CDR3 region: CASSDTGLGETQYF. DNA for the CDR3: TGTGCCAGCAGTGATACAGGGTTGGGGGAGACCCAGTACTTC.

The J gene is TRBJ2-3, the V gene TRBV5-4, with 7 nucleotides matching TRBD1. The germline gives CDR1 SGHNT, CDR2 YYREEE (reference sequence). After removal of 6 bases from V and 2 bases from J, the junction contained 6 bases not matched to a gene. This CDR3 is built from 14 residues. CDR3 DNA sequence: TGTGCCAGCACCCGGGACAGATTCACAGATACGCAGTATTTT. Amino acid sequence: CASTRDRFTDTQYF.

The genes are TRBV28 and TRBJ2-7; TRBD1 matches 10 bases. Trimming removed 1 base from V and 2 bases from J; junction bases left unmatched: 8. Germline CDR1 and CDR2: MDHEN and SYDVKM. The CDR3 totals 17 residues. The CDR3 DNA reads TGTGCCAGCAGTTTATTCTGGGACAGGGGACCTACCTACGAGCAGTACTTC. It is translated as CASSLFWDRGPTYEQYF.

This clone occurred once. V and J are TRBV7-3 and TRBJ1-1, with a possible D match to TRBD1 (5 bases). The V end was cut by 4 bases, the J end by 5 bases, with 11 bases between. Looked up from germline, CDR1 is SGHTA and CDR2 is FQGTGA. This CDR3 spans 13 amino acids. The CDR3 DNA reads TGTGCCAGCAGCTACCTACCAGGGACTGAAGCTTTCTTT. Protein sequence: CASSYLPGTEAFF.

This chain links TRBV9 with TRBJ2-7; D possibly corresponds to TRBD1 (6 bases). The CDR3 contains 15 residues. Trimming pared 3 bases from V and 4 bases from J, leaving 17 bases between. CDR1 and CDR2 (germline): SGDLS, YYNGEE. The chain's CDR3 is CASSGGPRTVYEQYF. The CDR3 DNA sequence: TGTGCCAGCAGCGGGGGGCCCCGGACTGTATACGAGCAGTACTTC.

The chain carries TRBV7-2 and TRBJ2-4; 13 bases match TRBD2. CDR3 length equals 15 residues. Per the germline V gene, CDR1 is SGHTA and CDR2 is FQGNSA. The junction had 6 bases not matched to a gene; V was cut back by 5 bases and J by 8 bases. CDR3 sequence reads: CASSRTSGGDYIQYF. As DNA, the CDR3 is TGTGCCAGCAGCCGCACTAGCGGGGGGGATTACATTCAGTACTTC.

This clone occurred once. The V and J genes are TRBV3-1 (or the pseudogene TRBV3-2) and TRBJ2-1; 7 bases are a match to TRBD2. The length of the CDR3 is 14 residues. V trimming: 4 bases; J trimming: 9 bases; junction bases outside the gene matches: 9. The V gene's germline CDR1 is LGHDT and CDR2 YNNKEL (reference sequence). The CDR3 spells CASSPQRDRGEQFF. The CDR3 nucleotides are TGTGCCAGCAGCCCCCAGCGGGATAGGGGTGAGCAGTTCTTC.

The chain has TRBV24-1 and TRBJ1-2; tentatively, D is TRBD1 (5 bases). The CDR3 covers 14 residues. Looked up from germline, CDR1 is KGHDR and CDR2 is SFDVKD. V lost 3 bases and J lost 4, with 11 bases in between. CDR3 in DNA: TGTGCCACCAGTGATCCAGGGATTGGCTATGGCTACACCTTC. It codes for CATSDPGIGYGYTF.

J is TRBJ1-3 and V is TRBV5-1; tentatively, D is TRBD1 (5 bases). The CDR3 length is 14 residues. V gave up 0 bases and J gave up 4 bases, with 8 bases separating them. Germline assignment: CDR1 SGHRS and CDR2 YFSETQ. The CDR3 sequence is CASSLEGNGNTIYF. CDR3 coding DNA: TGCGCCAGCAGCTTGGAGGGGAACGGAAACACCATATATTTT.

This chain connects TRBV19 to TRBJ2-6, with TRBD2 as a possible D gene (5 bases). The CDR3 contains 15 residues. Germline CDR1 reads LNHDA; CDR2 reads SQIVND (reference sequence). Deletions cut 4 bases from V and 3 bases from J, with 10 bases between. The CDR3 coding sequence is TGTGCCAGTAGTACGGGGTTTGTTGGGGCCAACGTCCTGACTTTC. Protein product: CASSTGFVGANVLTF.